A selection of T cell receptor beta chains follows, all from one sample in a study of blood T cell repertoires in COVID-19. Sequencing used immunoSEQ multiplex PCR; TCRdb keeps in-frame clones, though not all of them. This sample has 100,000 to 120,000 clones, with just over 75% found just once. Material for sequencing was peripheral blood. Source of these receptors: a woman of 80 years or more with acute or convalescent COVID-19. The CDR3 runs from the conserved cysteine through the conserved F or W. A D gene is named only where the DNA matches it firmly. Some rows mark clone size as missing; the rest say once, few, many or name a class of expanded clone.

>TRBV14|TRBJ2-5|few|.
CASSQDLGRGQETQYF
TGTGCCAGCAGCCAAGACCTTGGTAGGGGTCAAGAGACCCAGTACTTC
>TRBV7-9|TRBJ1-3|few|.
CASSLIWGGGNTIYF
TGTGCCAGCAGCTTAATATGGGGAGGCGGAAACACCATATATTTT
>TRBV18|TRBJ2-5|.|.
CASSPTAQETQYF
TGTGCCAGCTCCCCGACAGCGCAAGAGACCCAGTACTTC
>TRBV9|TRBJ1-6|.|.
CASSVDNSMNSPLHF
TGTGCCAGCAGCGTAGACAACAGCATGAATTCACCCCTCCACTTT
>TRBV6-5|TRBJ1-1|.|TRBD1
CASSLLDRVSEAFF
TGTGCCAGCAGCCTACTTGACAGGGTCTCCGAAGCTTTCTTT
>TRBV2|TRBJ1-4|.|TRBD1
CASSVTGTGGRDEKLFF
TGTGCCAGCAGTGTGACCGGGACAGGGGGAAGAGATGAAAAACTGTTTTTT
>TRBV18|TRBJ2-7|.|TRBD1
CASSPLWTGGEYEQYF
TGTGCCAGCTCACCCCTTTGGACAGGGGGCGAATACGAGCAGTACTTC
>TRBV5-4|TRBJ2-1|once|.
CASSPTGSSYNEQFF
TGTGCCAGCAGCCCCACAGGGAGCTCCTACAATGAGCAGTTCTTC
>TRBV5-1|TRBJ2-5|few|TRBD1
CASSFRGLGETQYF
TGCGCCAGCAGCTTCAGGGGGCTCGGGGAGACCCAGTACTTC
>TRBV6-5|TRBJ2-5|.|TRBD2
CASRTRGGGETQYF
TGTGCCAGCAGGACGCGGGGGGGCGGAGAGACCCAGTACTTC
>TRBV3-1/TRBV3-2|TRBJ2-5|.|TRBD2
CASSQGLTSGGAKETQYF
TGTGCCAGCAGCCAGGGTCTGACTAGCGGGGGGGCGAAAGAGACCCAGTACTTC
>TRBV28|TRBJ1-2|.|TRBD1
CASSQGARYYGYTF
TGTGCCAGCAGTCAGGGGGCAAGGTACTATGGCTACACCTTC
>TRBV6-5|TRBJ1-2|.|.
CATTVHGLYGYTF
TGTGCCACAACCGTCCACGGTTTATATGGCTACACCTTC
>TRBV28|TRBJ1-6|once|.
CASSLGWQDNSPLHF
TGTGCCAGCAGTTTAGGGTGGCAGGATAATTCACCCCTCCACTTT
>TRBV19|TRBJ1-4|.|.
CASSISTGSTNEKLFF
TGTGCCAGTAGTATCTCGACAGGTTCAACTAATGAAAAACTGTTTTTT
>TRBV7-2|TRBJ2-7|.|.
CASSPQLAAYEQYF
TGTGCCAGCAGCCCGCAACTAGCAGCATACGAGCAGTACTTC
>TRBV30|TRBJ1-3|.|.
CAWSVQNRLGNTIYF
TGTGCCTGGAGTGTACAAAACCGATTAGGAAACACCATATATTTT
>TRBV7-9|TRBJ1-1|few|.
CASSRSGVNTEAFF
TGTGCCAGCAGCCGGAGTGGTGTAAACACTGAAGCTTTCTTT
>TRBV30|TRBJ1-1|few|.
CAWRGQGNTEAFF
TGTGCCTGGAGAGGGCAGGGTAACACTGAAGCTTTCTTT
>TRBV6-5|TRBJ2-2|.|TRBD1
CATKTGGDTGELFF
TGTGCCACCAAGACAGGGGGCGACACCGGGGAGCTGTTTTTT
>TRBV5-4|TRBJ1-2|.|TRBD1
CASRVQGLYGYTF
TGTGCCAGCCGCGTACAGGGGCTCTATGGCTACACCTTC
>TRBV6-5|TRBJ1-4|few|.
CASSRVRYEKLFF
TGTGCCAGCAGCCGCGTACGGTATGAAAAACTGTTTTTT
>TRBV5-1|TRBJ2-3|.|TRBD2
CASSPVSGRADTQYF
TGCGCCAGCAGCCCAGTTAGCGGGAGAGCAGATACGCAGTATTTT
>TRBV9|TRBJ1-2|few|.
CASSVVLGEKLTF
TGTGCCAGCAGCGTAGTCCTCGGGGAGAAGTTGACCTTC
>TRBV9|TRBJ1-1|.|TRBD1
CASSVAPSGTGDTEAFF
TGTGCCAGCAGCGTAGCTCCCTCCGGGACAGGAGACACTGAAGCTTTCTTT
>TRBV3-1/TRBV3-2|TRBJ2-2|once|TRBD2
CASSQDGLAGTGELFF
TGTGCCAGCAGCCAAGACGGACTAGCGGGAACCGGGGAGCTGTTTTTT